The rows below give T cell receptor beta chains drawn from one sample of a study of graft-versus-host responses after intestinal transplantation. TCRdb keeps only in-frame clones here, not all; method: immunoSEQ multiplex PCR. The repertoire holds about 15,000 clones, with just under 70% as singletons. The sample consisted of ileum tissue, taken around 99 weeks after intestinal transplantation. These receptors were collected from a human patient who received an intestinal transplant, so some T cells may come from the graft donor. Both conserved end residues are part of each CDR3. Some rows have no size entry. The others give once, few or many, or a class for an expanded clone.

V,J,size,CDR3
TRBV7-9,TRBJ2-3,NA,CASSFPHTGTTDTQYF
TRBV15,TRBJ2-7,NA,CATPLGVPYEQYF
TRBV4-1,TRBJ1-1,medium-sized,CASSHPGGTWNTEAFF
TRBV7-6,TRBJ2-6,NA,CASSLFPDSTTGANVLTF
TRBV6-5,TRBJ2-7,NA,CASSYRGYEQYF
TRBV15,TRBJ2-2,few,CATSMAGVYRELFF
TRBV6-1,TRBJ1-6,NA,CASRIEATYSPLHF
TRBV6-6,TRBJ1-1,NA,CASRPQTRADGTEAFF
TRBV5-1,TRBJ1-4,NA,CASSPDTINEKLFF
TRBV2,TRBJ1-1,NA,CASSIQGDTEAFF
TRBV6-6,TRBJ2-7,NA,CASSYSLAGAPYEQYF
TRBV5-1,TRBJ1-5,NA,CASSLGGTSNQPQHF
TRBV19,TRBJ2-1,large,CASSIADNEQFF
TRBV5-1,TRBJ1-6,NA,CASRSGGSYNSPLHF
TRBV5-1,TRBJ2-2,NA,CASSRRGEAGTGELFF
TRBV11-2,TRBJ2-1,NA,CASSRAQGNLYNEQFF
TRBV7-9,TRBJ1-2,NA,CASSSGLVENNGYTF
TRBV19,TRBJ2-5,NA,CASSRWTGEETQYF
TRBV5-1,TRBJ2-7,NA,CASSLGWEMVSYEQYF
TRBV11-2,TRBJ1-2,once,CASSFGENYGYTF
TRBV18,TRBJ2-7,few,CASSPPIGQGAHEQYF
TRBV5-1,TRBJ2-1,few,CASRDRGSWDEQFF
TRBV5-1,TRBJ2-1,few,CASSLDAQSSYNEQFF
TRBV19,TRBJ2-7,NA,CASSARDGFKPSSYEQYF
TRBV4-2,TRBJ2-1,few,CASSRDHPLAATYNEQFF
TRBV30,TRBJ2-2,NA,CAWSVLAGGPGELFF
TRBV2,TRBJ1-2,NA,CASIGRGRLDGYTF
TRBV5-8,TRBJ1-6,NA,CASTLRGSGSPLHF
TRBV18,TRBJ1-2,once,CASSLSGGADYGYTF
TRBV4-2,TRBJ1-1,NA,CASSQGDRENTEAFF
TRBV11-3,TRBJ2-4,NA,CASSLIGRTGLAKNIQYF
TRBV6-6,TRBJ2-3,NA,CASRNSEQDTQYF
TRBV5-4,TRBJ1-2,NA,CASSGGLGAYVYGYTF
TRBV6-1,TRBJ2-7,few,CASRRGQGPSEQYF
TRBV28,TRBJ2-7,NA,CASSLEAGFDSYEQYF
TRBV5-4,TRBJ2-1,NA,CASSLGSGGNYNEQFF
TRBV6-4,TRBJ1-1,NA,CASSEWGIGEAFF
TRBV9,TRBJ2-2,NA,CASRKGSNTGELFF
TRBV4-2,TRBJ2-3,NA,CASSQPATIRRPDTQYF
TRBV6-5,TRBJ1-2,NA,CASRGTGGTYSGYTF
TRBV28,TRBJ1-6,NA,CASRNSPSYNSPLHF
TRBV27,TRBJ2-2,few,CASSLFGAGELFF
TRBV7-9,NA,NA,CASGLAGGYEQYF
TRBV2,TRBJ2-2,NA,CASSRVGGELFF
TRBV7-9,TRBJ2-1,NA,CASSTRLAGAYNEQFF
TRBV5-1,TRBJ1-5,NA,CASSRDSPPGAQHF
TRBV11-2,TRBJ2-6,NA,CASSLVGRVGSSGANVLTF
TRBV27,TRBJ2-3,NA,CASSWTIGTDTQYF
TRBV9,TRBJ1-1,NA,CASSVVKGYNTEAFF
TRBV19,TRBJ1-1,NA,CASTRERAAFNTEAFF
TRBV6-1,TRBJ2-2,NA,CASSVSFREGPGGELFF
TRBV7-2,TRBJ1-2,NA,CASSNNRGAWDGYTF
TRBV29-1,TRBJ2-1,NA,CSVDWASSEQFF